The 16 T cell receptor beta chains below were found in one sample sequenced in a study of metastatic and nonmetastatic thyroid tumors. From the PCR reads, TCRdb re-called clones with MiXCR. The sample holds roughly 18,000 clones; roughly 24% are singletons and the top ten take approximately 24%. No treatment of any kind had been given to any patient before thyroid surgery. The sequenced material came from tumor tissue. These receptors were obtained from a female donor with papillary thyroid cancer or a benign thyroid nodule (not recorded which). Some clones in this sample may be carry-over from other donors' samples.

This chain links TRBV6-1 with TRBJ1-1; D not certain. CDR3 length: 14 amino acids. V was clipped by 4 bases and J by 4 bases, with 13 bases between them. Germline V gene sequence: CDR1 MNHNS, CDR2 SASEGT. The CDR3 region has the DNA TGTGCCAGCAGTGTAGAGGGCAGTGGCACTGAAGCTTTCTTT. It specifies CASSVEGSGTEAFF.

This clone is medium-sized. The chain links TRBV9 to TRBJ2-3; no reliable D call. The germline V gene encodes CDR1 SGDLS and CDR2 YYNGEE. Trimming shortened V by 0 bases and J by 0 bases, and 8 bases separated the two germline ends. CDR3 length: 15 amino acids. The CDR3 nucleotides are TGTGCCAGCAGCGTAGGGGCTAGAAGCACAGATACGCAGTATTTT. Encoded protein: CASSVGARSTDTQYF.

In this sample, this clone turned up many times. The gene calls are TRBV19 and TRBJ2-7, with 10 bases fitting TRBD2. There are 14 residues in the CDR3. V was pared by 3 bases and J by 4 bases, with 3 bases of the junction left unmatched. From germline, CDR1 is LNHDA and CDR2 SQIVND (reference sequence). The CDR3 bases are TGTGCCAGTAGTATCGGACTAGCGGCTTACGAGCAGTACTTC. Protein sequence: CASSIGLAAYEQYF. Based on the CDR3 plus reference TRBV19 and TRBJ2-7, the full variable domain is DGGITQSPKYLFRKEGQNVTLSCEQNLNHDAMYWYRQDPGQGLRLIYYSQIVNDFQKGDIAEGYSVSREKKESFPLTVTSAQKNPTAFYLCASSIGLAAYEQYFGPGTRLTVT.

A word on this clone: At one end the junction does not follow the germline gene, possibly because of a read error. The sample holds other DNA sequences that translate to the same CDR3. The rearrangement links TRBV3-1 to TRBJ1-1; D gene uncertain. CDR1 is LGHDT, CDR2 YNNKEL, per germline (reference sequence). The length of the CDR3 is 16 residues. This chain's CDR3 is CASSLSGGHFNTEAFF. The CDR3 DNA sequence: TGTGCCAGCAGCCTGTCTGGCGGCCACTTCAACACCGAAGCTTTCTTT.

This clone was counted many times. This chain links TRBV18 with TRBJ2-1, with D perhaps matching TRBD1 (6 bases). Germline V gene sequence: CDR1 KGHSH, CDR2 LQKENI. Trimming cost V 2 bases and J 4 bases, with 9 bases left between them. The CDR3 is 14 amino acids. DNA for the CDR3: TGTGCCAGCTCACCAAACAGGGAATACAATGAGCAGTTCTTC. Encoded protein: CASSPNREYNEQFF.

This rearrangement joins TRBV4-1 to TRBJ2-5, with 8 bases aligning to TRBD2. Germline CDR1 is MGHRA and CDR2 is YSYEKL. Germline trimming cut 2 bases from V and 2 bases from J; bases unmatched to any gene: 10. The CDR3 spans 17 residues. CDR3 bases: TGCGCCAGCAGCCAAACTATTTTAGCGGGATCTCAAGAGACCCAGTACTTC. Its translation is CASSQTILAGSQETQYF.

This clone was observed many times. The V call is TRBV6-1, the J call TRBJ1-5; the match to TRBD1 covers 7 bases. V lost 6 bases and J lost 2; bases outside the gene matches: 4. The CDR3 is 14 residues long. Germline V gene lookup returns CDR1 MNHNS and CDR2 SASEGT. The CDR3 nucleotides read TGTGCCAGCAGGCCCACAGGGGGCAATCAGCCCCAGCATTTT. Its translation is CASRPTGGNQPQHF.

Notes on this clone: At one of its ends the junction is not consistent with the germline gene, which may arise from a read error. The chain combines TRBV20-1 with TRBJ1-1, with no clear D. Germline assignment: CDR1 DFQATT and CDR2 SNEGSKA (reference sequence). This CDR3 is 11 amino acids long. The DNA of the CDR3 is TGCAGTCCGGCGCGAAACACTGGAGCTTTCTTT. It is translated as CSPARNTGAFF.

This clone was found many times. This chain uses TRBV27 with TRBJ2-7; 7 bases fit TRBD1. With 2 bases clipped from V and 0 bases from J, the junction kept 4 bases outside the gene matches. Germline values: CDR1 MNHEY, CDR2 SMNVEV (reference sequence). The CDR3 covers 15 residues. The CDR3 loop reads CASSLRDRYSYEQYF. DNA for the CDR3: TGTGCCAGCAGTTTAAGGGACAGATACTCCTACGAGCAGTACTTC.

Many counts were recorded for this clone. The chain employs TRBV5-1 and TRBJ2-3, with 9 bases fitting TRBD2. The germline V gene has CDR1 SGHRS and CDR2 YFSETQ. V was pared by 5 bases and J by 2 bases, with 3 bases of the junction left unmatched. The CDR3 covers 14 residues. The CDR3 loop is CASRTSGTTDTQYF. In DNA form, the CDR3 reads TGCGCCAGCAGGACTAGCGGAACCACAGATACGCAGTATTTT.

This clone ranks as medium-sized. The chain combines TRBV6-5 with TRBJ2-7; maybe TRBD1 (6 bases). Per the germline V gene, CDR1 is MNHEY and CDR2 is SVGAGI. V lost 0 bases and J lost 5, with 20 bases in between. This CDR3 comprises 17 residues. The CDR3 DNA reads as TGTGCCAGCAGTTACTCCACCCGATACCCTAGGGGGAACGAGCAGTACTTC. Its protein product is CASSYSTRYPRGNEQYF.

This clone has a count of ten or more. A much larger clone is a single base away; this may be a read error. This chain links TRBV28 with TRBJ1-5; D remains unclear. The germline gives CDR1 MDHEN, CDR2 SYDVKM. The CDR3 extends over 14 amino acids. Trimming left V 7 bases short and J 0 bases short, with 10 bases between. CDR3 residues: CASIPLDSNQPQHF. The DNA for the CDR3 is TGTGCCAGCATCCCCTTGGATAGCAATCAGCCCCAGCATTTT.

This clone was detected ten times or more. The chain uses TRBV24-1 and TRBJ2-1, with 7 bases matching TRBD2. With 5 bases clipped from V and 5 bases from J, the junction kept 8 bases outside the gene matches. CDR3 length: 15 residues. From germline, CDR1 is KGHDR and CDR2 SFDVKD. In DNA, the CDR3 is TGTGCCACCAGTGGCGGCGGGAGTATCAACAATGAGCAGTTCTTC. Protein sequence: CATSGGGSINNEQFF.

Only one count was recorded for this clone. This sequence joins TRBV11-2 and TRBJ2-4; 12 bases line up with TRBD2. CDR3 size: 15 residues. Germline V CDR1 and CDR2: SGHAT, FQNNGV. V shed 5 bases, J shed 7 bases, and the junction held 6 bases outside the gene matches. CDR3 coding DNA: TGTGCCAGCAGCCCTAGCGGGAGGGCCCTCAACATTCAGTACTTC. It encodes CASSPSGRALNIQYF.

With regard to this clone: This sequence may be a read error, since a much larger clone differs from it by one base. In the same sample, other DNA sequences code for this CDR3. V gene TRBV5-6 combines with J gene TRBJ1-5; D is unclear. Germline values: CDR1 SGHDT, CDR2 YYEEEE. V lost 1 base and J 7 bases, leaving 12 bases between the germline ends. The CDR3 is made up of 14 amino acids. The chain's CDR3 is CASSLYGKEQPQHF. In nucleotides, the CDR3 is TGTGCCAGCAGCTTGTATGGGAAGGAACAGCCCCAGCATTTT.

The CDR3 DNA is TGTGCCAGCTCACCAGTTGGAGAAAACACCATATATTTT. Protein sequence: CASSPVGENTIYF. The gene calls are TRBV18 and TRBJ1-3; D call uncertain. The germline V gene has CDR1 KGHSH and CDR2 LQKENI. The V end was cut by 2 bases, the J end by 6 bases, with 8 bases between. The CDR3 totals 13 residues.